The clone carrying this T cell receptor beta chain was recorded at least ten times. Time point specified: newly diagnosed GD, antithyroid drugs for less than 3 months. PBMC RNA served as the TCR library source. This entry is derived from a study of regulatory T cells in long-lasting Graves disease. TCR beta libraries were built with iRepertoire HTBI primers and Arm-PCR of CDR3 regions. A single record per CDR3 protein comes from TCRdb applying MiXCR to the multiplex PCR reads. The table includes roughly 400,000 distinct CDR3 sequences, approximately 16% detected once. This CDR3 region has 15 residues. V shed 1 base and J shed 2 bases, with 10 bases lying between them. Germline V gives CDR1 SGHTA, CDR2 FQGTGA. This same sample was also taken into another study, of T cells in Graves' hyperthyroidism and ophthalmopathy. From that second work: First-round RT-PCR with HTBI primers amplified the TCR CDR3 region.

This TCR came from a woman between 40 and 55 years old with Graves disease. The sample here was peripheral blood mononuclear cells (PBMCs), taken at new diagnosis, from a patient treated with antithyroid drugs. This chain connects TRBV7-3 to TRBJ2-3, with D possibly being TRBD1 or TRBD2 (5 bases each). The CDR3 loop is CASSLRGTYTDTQYF. The CDR3 DNA is TGTGCCAGCAGCTTAAGGGGGACCTACACAGATACGCAGTATTTT. Combining the CDR3 with reference TRBV7-3 and TRBJ2-3 gives the whole variable domain GAGVSQTPSNKVTEKGKYVELRCDPISGHTALYWYRQSLGQGPEFLIYFQGTGAADDSGLPNDRFFAVRPEGSVSTLKIQRTERGDSAVYLCASSLRGTYTDTQYFGPGTRLTVL.